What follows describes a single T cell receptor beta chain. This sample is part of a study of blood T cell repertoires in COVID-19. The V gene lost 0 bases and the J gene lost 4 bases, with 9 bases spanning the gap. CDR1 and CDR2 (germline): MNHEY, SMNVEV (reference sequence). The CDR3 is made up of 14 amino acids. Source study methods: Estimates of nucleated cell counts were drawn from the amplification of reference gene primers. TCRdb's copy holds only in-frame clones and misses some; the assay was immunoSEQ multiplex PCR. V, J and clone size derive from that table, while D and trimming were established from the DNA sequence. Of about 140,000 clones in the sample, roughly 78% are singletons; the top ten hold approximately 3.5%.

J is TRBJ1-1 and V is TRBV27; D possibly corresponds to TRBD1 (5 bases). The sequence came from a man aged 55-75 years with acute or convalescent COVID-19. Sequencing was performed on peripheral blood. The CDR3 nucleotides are TGTGCCAGCAGTTTATCCGACAGAGGCACTGAAGCTTTCTTT. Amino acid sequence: CASSLSDRGTEAFF.